These 19 T cell receptor beta chains were sequenced from one sample in a study of neoadjuvant anti-PD-1 for oral cavity cancer. Profiling relied on immunoSEQ multiplex PCR, and the TCRdb table lists in-frame clones only, not all of them. Seen here are approximately 8,000 clones, approximately 61% observed once, and the top ten hold 3.3%. Time point of the sample: after neoadjuvant nivolumab, at surgical resection. The sequencing used PBMCs, collected after nivolumab (anti-PD-1) treatment. All receptors come from a person aged 40 to 85 with oral cavity squamous cell carcinoma.

This clone is termed medium-sized. This chain connects TRBV10-3 to TRBJ1-1, with TRBD1 identical over 8 bases. Trimming at V came to 4 bases and at J to 5 bases, leaving 6 bases not matched to a gene. The CDR3 spans 14 residues. Germline V lookup: CDR1 ENHRY, CDR2 SYGVKD. The CDR3 DNA reads as TGTGCCATCAGTGGGGCAGGGGGCAGGACTGAAGCTTTCTTT. This translates into CAISGAGGRTEAFF.

This chain joins TRBV27 and TRBJ1-1; TRBD1 matches at 8 bases. The CDR3 runs 14 residues. V lost 6 bases to trimming and J lost 1 base; unmatched junction nucleotides: 4. The germline V gene encodes CDR1 MNHEY and CDR2 SMNVEV (reference sequence). The CDR3 protein is CASSLGQGNTEAFF. CDR3 coding DNA: TGTGCCAGCAGCCTTGGACAGGGGAACACTGAAGCTTTCTTT.

This clone was seen more than once but under ten times. The rearrangement links TRBV6-5 to TRBJ1-5; TRBD1 might be the D (6 bases). V was shortened by 6 bases and J by 8 bases, with 14 bases between the two germline ends. The CDR3 is 13 amino acids. The germline CDR1 and CDR2 sequences are MNHEY and SVGAGI. For the CDR3, the DNA is TGTGCCAGCAGCACAGGGATAAGTAAGCCCCAGCATTTT. It translates to CASSTGISKPQHF.

The sample holds a few counts of this clone. The gene calls are TRBV7-9 and TRBJ2-1, with 8 bases fitting TRBD1. Germline CDR1 is SEHNR and CDR2 is FQNEAQ (reference sequence). The CDR3 length is 15 residues. Losses at the gene ends were 2 bases for V and 6 bases for J; bases not matched to a gene: 6. CDR3 in DNA: TGTGCCAGCAGCTTACGGGGACAGGCGAGCAATGAGCAGTTCTTC. It yields the protein CASSLRGQASNEQFF. Filled out from reference TRBV7-9 and TRBJ2-1, the complete variable domain reads DTGVSQNPRHKITKRGQNVTFRCDPISEHNRLYWYRQTLGQGPEFLTYFQNEAQLEKSRLLSDRFSAERPKGSFSTLEIQRTEQGDSAMYLCASSLRGQASNEQFFGPGTRLTVL.

The rearrangement joins TRBV5-1 to TRBJ1-2, with TRBD1 matching over 9 bases. V gave up 4 bases and J gave up 5 bases; unmatched junction bases: 3. Germline CDR1 is SGHRS and CDR2 is YFSETQ. The CDR3 loop spans 13 amino acids. The CDR3 loop is CASSEGTGYGYTF. CDR3 DNA sequence: TGCGCCAGCAGCGAAGGGACAGGGTATGGCTACACCTTC.

As DNA, the CDR3 is TGTGCCAGCAGCCACCCTAGGTTTAACTCCTACGAGCAGTACTTC. It is translated as CASSHPRFNSYEQYF. The J gene is TRBJ2-7, the V gene TRBV14, with no clear D. This CDR3 region has 15 residues. The germline CDR1 and CDR2 sequences are SGHDN and FVKESK. Deletions cut 3 bases from V and 0 bases from J, with 12 bases between.

V gene TRBV19 combines with J gene TRBJ1-5; TRBD1 aligns across 8 bases. V shed 3 bases, J shed 6 bases, and the junction held 10 bases outside the gene matches. Germline CDR1 and CDR2: LNHDA and SQIVND (reference sequence). CDR3 length: 16 amino acids. CDR3 sequence (DNA): TGTGCCAGTAGTATTGGGGGCGGACAGGGAAGTCAGCCCCAGCATTTT. Amino acids: CASSIGGGQGSQPQHF. The whole variable domain, remainder taken from reference TRBV19 and TRBJ1-5, is DGGITQSPKYLFRKEGQNVTLSCEQNLNHDAMYWYRQDPGQGLRLIYYSQIVNDFQKGDIAEGYSVSREKKESFPLTVTSAQKNPTAFYLCASSIGGGQGSQPQHFGDGTRLSIL.

This clone has a handful of counts. The genes are TRBV4-3 and TRBJ1-4, with no clear D. The CDR3 runs to 12 residues. V lost 6 bases and J 2 bases, leaving 4 bases between the germline ends. Looked up from germline, CDR1 is LGHNA and CDR2 is YSLEER. The CDR3 is CASSRTNEKLFF. In DNA, the CDR3 is TGCGCCAGCAGTCGGACTAATGAAAAACTGTTTTTT.

V usage is TRBV19 and J usage is TRBJ2-7, with D possibly matching TRBD2 (5 bases). CDR3 size: 15 residues. Germline values: CDR1 LNHDA, CDR2 SQIVND (reference sequence). V lost 1 base to trimming and J lost 5 bases, with 15 bases between them. The DNA for the CDR3 is TGTGCCAGTAGTATAGGGCCCGGCCCCGGGGACGAGCAGTACTTC. This encodes CASSIGPGPGDEQYF.

The chain carries TRBV5-6 and TRBJ2-3; the D gene is possibly TRBD2 (5 bases). Germline V gene sequence: CDR1 SGHDT, CDR2 YYEEEE. Trimming stripped 4 bases from V and 3 bases from J, with 12 bases between. The CDR3 is 14 amino acids. The CDR3 reads CASSRIEGTDTQYF. CDR3 coding DNA: TGTGCCAGCAGCAGGATCGAGGGAACAGATACGCAGTATTTT. The whole variable domain, remainder taken from reference TRBV5-6 and TRBJ2-3, is DAGVTQSPTHLIKTRGQQVTLRCSPKSGHDTVSWYQQALGQGPQFIFQYYEEEERQRGNFPDRFSGHQFPNYSSELNVNALLLGDSALYLCASSRIEGTDTQYFGPGTRLTVL.

The gene calls are TRBV7-9 and TRBJ1-4; D is uncertain. Trimming took 2 bases from V and 3 from J, leaving 10 bases between them. The CDR3 sequence is 15 residues long. Germline V gene data show CDR1 as SEHNR and CDR2 as FQNEAQ (reference sequence). In DNA form, the CDR3 reads TGTGCCAGCAGCTTATATGGGGAACCTAATGAAAAACTGTTTTTT. This sequence encodes CASSLYGEPNEKLFF. Together with reference TRBV7-9 and TRBJ1-4, the CDR3 gives the full variable domain: DTGVSQNPRHKITKRGQNVTFRCDPISEHNRLYWYRQTLGQGPEFLTYFQNEAQLEKSRLLSDRFSAERPKGSFSTLEIQRTEQGDSAMYLCASSLYGEPNEKLFFGSGTQLSVL.

There are a few counts of this clone. This chain connects TRBV2 to TRBJ1-5; D not resolved. Trimming left V 6 bases short and J 1 base short, with 13 bases between. The CDR3 spans 15 residues. Germline values: CDR1 SNHLY, CDR2 FYNNEI. In DNA form, the CDR3 reads TGTGCCAGCAGCCGCACCCTACGGAGCAATCAGCCCCAGCATTTT. Protein product: CASSRTLRSNQPQHF.

V usage is TRBV11-2 and J usage is TRBJ2-5; D assignment may be TRBD1 or TRBD2 (5 bases each). V lost 5 bases and J 9 bases, leaving 7 bases between the germline ends. From germline, CDR1 is SGHAT and CDR2 FQNNGV. The CDR3 has 10 residues. The CDR3 loop is CASSGGSQYF. CDR3 DNA sequence: TGTGCCAGCAGCGGGGGTTCCCAGTACTTC. Using reference TRBV11-2 and TRBJ2-5 for the parts outside the CDR3, the full variable domain is EAGVAQSPRYKIIEKRQSVAFWCNPISGHATLYWYQQILGQGPKLLIQFQNNGVVDDSQLPKDRFSAERLKGVDSTLKIQPAKLEDSAVYLCASSGGSQYFGPGTRLLVL.

This clone occurred a few times. CDR3 residues: CASSDTGGNGYTF. DNA for the CDR3: TGTGCCAGCAGCGATACAGGGGGAAATGGCTACACCTTC. The V call is TRBV5-6, the J call TRBJ1-2; TRBD1 matches 8 bases. The CDR3 loop spans 13 amino acids. Germline V CDR1 and CDR2: SGHDT, YYEEEE. The V segment lost 4 bases and the J segment 6 bases; nucleotides outside the gene matches: 5.

The rearrangement uses TRBV14 and TRBJ1-3, with a weak D call TRBD1 (5 bases). The CDR3 contains 16 residues. Germline CDR1 reads SGHDN; CDR2 reads FVKESK. Trimming took 0 bases from V and 4 from J, leaving 13 bases between them. The CDR3 spells CASSQDWRGGGNTIYF. The CDR3 DNA reads TGTGCCAGCAGCCAAGATTGGCGGGGCGGCGGAAACACCATATATTTT. The full variable domain, in which reference TRBV14 and TRBJ1-3 provide the parts outside the CDR3, is EAGVTQFPSHSVIEKGQTVTLRCDPISGHDNLYWYRRVMGKEIKFLLHFVKESKQDESGMPNNRFLAERTGGTYSTLKVQPAELEDSGVYFCASSQDWRGGGNTIYFGEGSWLTVV.

This sequence joins TRBV9 and TRBJ1-3; TRBD1 agrees at 9 bases. The V and J ends lost 4 bases and 3 bases, in that order; junction bases with no gene match: 5. The germline V gene encodes CDR1 SGDLS and CDR2 YYNGEE. The CDR3 is 15 residues long. CDR3 DNA sequence: TGTGCCAGCAGCTCACGGACAGGGGATGGAAACACCATATATTTT. This translates into CASSSRTGDGNTIYF.

This rearrangement joins TRBV2 to TRBJ1-1; no reliable D call. Trimming cost V 4 bases and J 12 bases, with 12 bases left between them. This CDR3 has 11 amino acids. The V gene's germline CDR1 is SNHLY and CDR2 FYNNEI. This CDR3 is CASSGESDTFF. CDR3 nucleotides: TGTGCCAGCAGTGGGGAGTCGGATACTTTCTTT.

In this sample, this clone turned up once. The chain joins TRBV7-9 to TRBJ1-5; 9 bases agree with TRBD1. Germline assignment: CDR1 SEHNR and CDR2 FQNEAQ (reference sequence). The length of the CDR3 is 14 residues. After removal of 5 bases from V and 4 bases from J, the junction contained 3 bases not matched to a gene. The CDR3 sequence: CASSRQGGNQPQHF. CDR3 DNA sequence: TGTGCCAGCAGCCGACAGGGGGGTAATCAGCCCCAGCATTTT.

The chain has TRBV6-4 and TRBJ2-3; TRBD2 matches 11 bases. V was clipped by 5 bases and J by 5 bases; unmatched bases: 3. The germline V gene has CDR1 MRHNA and CDR2 SNTAGT. The CDR3 consists of 14 residues. The CDR3 sequence is CASSNSGGEDTQYF. CDR3 DNA: TGTGCCAGCAGTAATAGCGGGGGGGAAGATACGCAGTATTTT.